Given below is one T cell receptor beta chain in context. Repertoires were generated with immunoSEQ multiplex PCR, while TCRdb's copy carries only in-frame clones and drops some. Among about 990,000 clones listed, approximately 80% were seen once. This sample is drawn from a study of shared clonotypes between healthy human individuals. Sequenced input: memory CD4+ T cells from PBMCs. Subset here: CD45RA-negative fraction. The receptor comes from a man aged 18 to 35 in good health. Some clones in this sample may be carry-over from other donors' samples.

CDR3 sequence: CASSPTIRLESSGYNEQFF. DNA for the CDR3: TGTGCCAGCTCACCAACGATACGATTAGAGTCTAGCGGCTACAATGAGCAGTTCTTC. The chain joins TRBV18 to TRBJ2-1; TRBD2 matches 7 bases. V trimming: 2 bases; J trimming: 3 bases; junction bases outside the gene matches: 16. The CDR3 covers 19 residues. CDR1 is KGHSH and CDR2 is LQKENI in the germline V gene.